These 28 T cell receptor beta chains came from one sample sequenced in a study of neurological immune-mediated disorders. Sample time point: longitudinal time-point 3. MiXCR, run by TCRdb on the 5' RACE reads, gives a single entry per CDR3 protein. Of approximately 84,000 distinct CDR3 sequences listed, 3.5% to 4.5% were seen once; the top ten hold approximately 5.7%. The sequencing input was PBMCs. The receptors derive from a woman aged 55 to 70 with multiple sclerosis.

This clonotype was picked up many times. The chain uses TRBV27 and TRBJ2-2, with D perhaps TRBD1 (5 bases). Trimming took 2 bases from V and 6 from J, leaving 13 bases between them. Germline V gene lookup returns CDR1 MNHEY and CDR2 SMNVEV (reference sequence). This CDR3 region has 15 residues. CDR3 nucleotides: TGTGCCAGCAGTTTAAAGGGGTTGGATGCCGGGGAGCTGTTTTTT. Protein sequence: CASSLKGLDAGELFF.

This clonotype has just a few counts. The chain links TRBV20-1 to TRBJ2-7; a possible D gene is TRBD1 (5 bases). The CDR3 loop spans 14 amino acids. The V end lost 0 bases, the J end lost 2 bases, and 11 bases lay between the germline ends. CDR1 DFQATT and CDR2 SNEGSKA come from the germline V gene (reference sequence). The CDR3 DNA sequence: TGCAGTGCTAGAGATCGACAGCTAACCTACGAGCAGTACTTC. It yields the protein CSARDRQLTYEQYF.

This clonotype was seen at least ten times. This chain connects TRBV20-1 to TRBJ1-5; D is undetermined. The CDR3 runs to 15 residues. V lost 4 bases and J lost 0, with 13 bases in between. Germline V CDR1 and CDR2: DFQATT, SNEGSKA (reference sequence). The CDR3 DNA sequence: TGCAGTGCTAAGGCTGGAATTTATAGCAATCAGCCCCAGCATTTT. Its translation is CSAKAGIYSNQPQHF.

This clonotype was counted many times. This sequence joins TRBV27 and TRBJ2-7; 9 bases line up with TRBD1. CDR3 length: 15 amino acids. Germline V gene lookup returns CDR1 MNHEY and CDR2 SMNVEV (reference sequence). V lost 5 bases, J lost 0 bases, and 5 bases stayed unmatched. In DNA, the CDR3 is TGTGCCAGCAGTCCATCGGGACAGGGCTCCTACGAGCAGTACTTC. This gives the protein CASSPSGQGSYEQYF.

This clonotype was seen ten or more times. J is TRBJ2-2 and V is TRBV5-1; 9 nucleotides line up with TRBD1. The CDR3 is made up of 13 amino acids. V lost 3 bases and J lost 6; bases outside the gene matches: 0. Germline CDR1 SGHRS, CDR2 YFSETQ. CDR3 in amino acids: CASSWTGAGELFF. DNA of the CDR3: TGCGCCAGCAGCTGGACAGGGGCCGGGGAGCTGTTTTTT.

This clonotype was counted ten times or more. The chain carries TRBV29-1 and TRBJ2-4; D gene ambiguous. The CDR3 consists of 11 residues. Trimming removed 4 bases from V and 2 bases from J, with 3 bases in between. Germline values: CDR1 SQVTM, CDR2 ANQGSEA. The CDR3 DNA reads TGCAGCGTTGTTACCAAAAACATTCAGTACTTC. This encodes CSVVTKNIQYF.

This clonotype was detected ten times or more. The CDR3 coding sequence is TGTGCCAGCAGCTATATTGTAGGGGGGGCCTACAATGAGCAGTTCTTC. The encoded protein is CASSYIVGGAYNEQFF. This rearrangement joins TRBV13 to TRBJ2-1, with D perhaps TRBD2 (7 bases). The germline V gene has CDR1 PRHDT and CDR2 FYEKMQ (reference sequence). V was cut by 4 bases and J by 2 bases, with 15 bases left in between. The CDR3 is 16 residues long.

This clonotype was observed many times. The chain employs TRBV9 and TRBJ1-1; 7 positions agree with TRBD1. The trim removed 0 bases at V and 6 bases at J, leaving 11 bases unmatched. Germline CDR1 reads SGDLS; CDR2 reads YYNGEE. CDR3 length: 16 amino acids. The CDR3 DNA sequence: TGTGCCAGCAGCGTAGACTTCACAGGGGCGGGGGCTGAAGCTTTCTTT. Translated: CASSVDFTGAGAEAFF.

This clonotype has ten or more counts. This chain links TRBV4-2 with TRBJ2-5, with D perhaps TRBD2 (6 bases). Per germline, CDR1 LGHNA and CDR2 YNFKEQ. Trimming removed 5 bases at V and 3 bases at J, with 13 bases between. The CDR3 spans 14 residues. For the CDR3, the DNA is TGTGCCAGCAGCTCCTCCCTAGCGAAAGAGACCCAGTACTTC. Translated: CASSSSLAKETQYF.

A few counts support this clonotype. A read error may be the cause here, since a much bigger clone is one base away. The chain joins TRBV5-1 to TRBJ2-2, with 9 nucleotides matching TRBD1. The CDR3 runs to 15 residues. With 8 bases clipped from V and 1 base from J, the junction kept 6 bases outside the gene matches. Germline CDR1 reads SGHRS; CDR2 reads YFSETQ. The CDR3 coding sequence is TGCGCCAGAACCACAGGGGGCAGGAACACCGGGGAGCTGTTTTTT. Translating it yields CARTTGGRNTGELFF.

In this sample, this clonotype turned up many times. The chain couples TRBV4-1 to TRBJ2-7; TRBD1 matches at 12 bases. Losses at the gene ends were 3 bases for V and 7 bases for J; bases not matched to a gene: 7. CDR3 length: 15 residues. Germline CDR1 is MGHRA and CDR2 is YSYEKL. CDR3 coding DNA: TGCGCCAGCAGCCAGACCGGGACAGGGGGCGAAGAGCAGTACTTC. Its translation is CASSQTGTGGEEQYF.

This clonotype has a count of ten or more. This chain connects TRBV20-1 to TRBJ1-2; possible D gene TRBD1, 5 bases. Germline-derived CDR1 and CDR2 are DFQATT and SNEGSKA (reference sequence). The CDR3 sequence is 13 residues long. Deletions cut 6 bases from V and 8 bases from J, with 19 bases between. The CDR3 DNA is TGCAGTGCACGGGACCGGACGTCTTTAGGCTACACCTTC. Amino acid sequence: CSARDRTSLGYTF.

This clonotype was seen at least ten times. This chain links TRBV9 with TRBJ2-3; TRBD1 or TRBD2 may be the D gene (5 bases each). Per germline, CDR1 SGDLS and CDR2 YYNGEE. This CDR3 is 16 amino acids long. Trimming removed 4 bases from V and 0 bases from J, with 15 bases in between. The CDR3 loop reads CASSPGAGGSTDTQYF. In nucleotides, the CDR3 is TGTGCCAGCAGCCCCGGGGCAGGCGGCAGCACAGATACGCAGTATTTT.

Ten or more counts support this clonotype. The chain uses TRBV10-1 and TRBJ2-5, with unresolved D. The CDR3 is 13 amino acids. Trimming pared 4 bases from V and 5 bases from J, leaving 11 bases between. From germline, CDR1 is WNHNN and CDR2 SYGVQD (reference sequence). The CDR3 DNA reads as TGCGCCAGCAGTGGTACCAGGACGGAGACCCAGTACTTC. It codes for CASSGTRTETQYF.

Many counts were recorded for this clonotype. The chain employs TRBV12-3 or TRBV12-4 and TRBJ2-7; D call uncertain. Deletions cut 0 bases from V and 2 bases from J, with 14 bases between. This CDR3 is 16 amino acids long. CDR3 DNA: TGTGCCAGCAGTTTAGCGCTCGGAAAGCTAACCTACGAGCAGTACTTC. Translated, it gives CASSLALGKLTYEQYF.

This clonotype was detected many times. The V gene is TRBV29-1, the J gene TRBJ1-2; D is possibly TRBD1 (6 bases). Per the germline V gene, CDR1 is SQVTM and CDR2 is ANQGSEA. The CDR3 contains 13 residues. V was clipped by 4 bases and J by 8 bases, with 17 bases between them. CDR3: CSVVSGQISGYTF. The CDR3 DNA sequence: TGCAGCGTTGTATCGGGACAAATATCCGGCTACACCTTC.

This clonotype was seen repeatedly, ten times or more. The V and J genes are TRBV5-1 and TRBJ2-1; D not resolved. The CDR3 runs to 14 residues. Germline CDR1 reads SGHRS; CDR2 reads YFSETQ. Deletions cut 6 bases from V and 2 bases from J, with 12 bases between. The DNA for the CDR3 is TGCGCCAGCAATCAAGGGAATCCCTACAATGAGCAGTTCTTC. It specifies CASNQGNPYNEQFF.

This clonotype appeared many times. CDR3 loop: CASSLDGTGHGYTF. CDR3 nucleotides: TGTGCCAGCAGCTTAGACGGGACAGGGCATGGCTACACCTTC. The chain recombines TRBV7-8 with TRBJ1-2; 9 bases are a match to TRBD1. The junction had 3 bases not matched to a gene; V was cut back by 1 base and J by 6 bases. The CDR3 runs to 14 residues. Germline V gives CDR1 SGHVS, CDR2 FQNEAQ.

Many counts were recorded for this clonotype. The chain is built from TRBV5-1 and TRBJ2-4; no firm D call. The germline V gene encodes CDR1 SGHRS and CDR2 YFSETQ. The CDR3 has 14 residues. Trimming cost V 1 base and J 5 bases, with 10 bases left between them. The CDR3: CASSLSTPENIQYF. In nucleotides, the CDR3 is TGCGCCAGCAGCTTGTCGACTCCAGAAAACATTCAGTACTTC.

This clonotype came up many times. The chain combines TRBV7-8 with TRBJ2-3; a weak D match, TRBD1 (6 bases). The V end lost 6 bases, the J end lost 3 bases, and 10 bases lay between the germline ends. Germline CDR1 is SGHVS and CDR2 is FQNEAQ. The CDR3 spans 13 residues. The DNA of the CDR3 is TGTGCCAGCAGATACACAGGGACAGATACGCAGTATTTT. It yields the protein CASRYTGTDTQYF.

This sequence joins TRBV18 and TRBJ1-3; 7 bases map to TRBD1. V dropped 3 bases and J dropped 4; count of bases not matched to a gene: 6. The V gene's germline CDR1 is KGHSH and CDR2 LQKENI. The CDR3 is made up of 15 amino acids. The CDR3, as DNA: TGTGCCAGCTCACCCTGGGACAGTTCCGGAAACACCATATATTTT. It encodes CASSPWDSSGNTIYF. The full variable domain, in which reference TRBV18 and TRBJ1-3 provide the parts outside the CDR3, is NAGVMQNPRHLVRRRGQEARLRCSPMKGHSHVYWYRQLPEEGLKFMVYLQKENIIDESGMPKERFSAEFPKEGPSILRIQQVVRGDSAAYFCASSPWDSSGNTIYFGEGSWLTVV.

The CDR3 DNA sequence: TGTGCCAGCAGTGATTCCGACCTGGCAGGGCTGACTTTCTTT. Its translation is CASSDSDLAGLTFF. The chain couples TRBV6-1 to TRBJ1-1, with D possibly being TRBD1 (5 bases). Germline V gene data show CDR1 as MNHNS and CDR2 as SASEGT. Trimming left V 3 bases short and J 12 bases short, with 20 bases between. CDR3 length: 14 residues.

The sample holds a few counts of this clonotype. The chain uses TRBV11-2 and TRBJ1-1; D not resolved. V lost 5 bases to trimming and J lost 8 bases, with 15 bases between them. The CDR3 spans 13 residues. CDR1 is SGHAT and CDR2 is FQNNGV in the germline V gene. The CDR3 spells CASSLWNSPEAFF. DNA for the CDR3: TGTGCCAGCAGCCTTTGGAACAGTCCCGAAGCTTTCTTT. Together with reference TRBV11-2 and TRBJ1-1, the CDR3 gives the full variable domain: EAGVAQSPRYKIIEKRQSVAFWCNPISGHATLYWYQQILGQGPKLLIQFQNNGVVDDSQLPKDRFSAERLKGVDSTLKIQPAKLEDSAVYLCASSLWNSPEAFFGQGTRLTVV.

This clonotype was seen repeatedly, ten times or more. The chain joins TRBV25-1 to TRBJ1-5; 7 bases map to TRBD1. V shed 5 bases and J 3 bases; nucleotides not matched to a gene: 4. Germline CDR1 reads MGHDK; CDR2 reads SYGVNS. This CDR3 is 14 amino acids long. The CDR3 sequence is CASSLTGSNQPQHF. CDR3 DNA sequence: TGTGCCAGCAGTCTGACAGGGTCCAATCAGCCCCAGCATTTT. Together with reference TRBV25-1 and TRBJ1-5, the CDR3 gives the full variable domain: EADIYQTPRYLVIGTGKKITLECSQTMGHDKMYWYQQDPGMELHLIHYSYGVNSTEKGDLSSESTVSRIRTEHFPLTLESARPSHTSQYLCASSLTGSNQPQHFGDGTRLSIL.

This clonotype was recorded at least ten times. CDR3: CASSQEGPRSNEQFF. The CDR3 DNA reads as TGCGCCAGCAGCCAAGAAGGGCCTCGGTCCAATGAGCAGTTCTTC. This rearrangement joins TRBV4-1 to TRBJ2-1; no clear D. Germline loops: CDR1 MGHRA, CDR2 YSYEKL. The CDR3 is 15 residues long. V was trimmed by 0 bases and J by 6 bases, leaving 12 bases between them.

This clonotype has ten or more counts. The chain links TRBV7-9 to TRBJ2-5; D is unresolved. V was pared by 4 bases and J by 5 bases, with 14 bases between. CDR3 length: 14 residues. Germline V CDR1 and CDR2: SEHNR, FQNEAQ (reference sequence). The CDR3 nucleotides are TGTGCCAGCAGCTACGTCGACTTTCGGGAGACCCAGTACTTC. Its protein is CASSYVDFRETQYF.

In this sample, this clonotype turned up many times. This sequence joins TRBV5-1 and TRBJ2-7, with D uncertain. V lost 0 bases to trimming and J lost 4 bases, with 11 bases between them. The germline V gene encodes CDR1 SGHRS and CDR2 YFSETQ. The CDR3 consists of 14 residues. The CDR3 DNA reads as TGCGCCAGCAGCTTGGCCCCCGAGGTTTACGAGCAGTACTTC. As protein: CASSLAPEVYEQYF.

This clonotype was seen at least ten times. The chain joins TRBV20-1 to TRBJ2-1; 13 bases fit TRBD2. V lost 3 bases and J lost 9; bases outside the gene matches: 8. Germline CDR1 and CDR2: DFQATT and SNEGSKA (reference sequence). The CDR3 covers 15 residues. The CDR3: CSARGLAGLGGEQFF. The CDR3, as DNA: TGCAGTGCTAGGGGACTAGCGGGGCTTGGGGGTGAGCAGTTCTTC.